A selection of T cell receptor beta chains follows, all from one sample in a study of blood T cell repertoires in COVID-19. Measured with immunoSEQ multiplex PCR; TCRdb has only the in-frame clones, and not every one. This sample has roughly 200,000 clones, with around nine tenths found just once. Source material: peripheral blood. Receptor source: a woman younger than 35 who had recovered from COVID-19. Each CDR3 is given with its conserved first and last residue. Fields, in order: D gene, J gene, clone size, V gene, CDR3 DNA, CDR3 protein. A D gene is named only where the DNA matches it firmly. Size is stated for part of the rows, as once, few or many counts, or as a class when the clone is expanded.

d_call: TRBD2; j_call: TRBJ2-6; clone_size: .; v_call: TRBV7-9; cdr3_nt: TGTGCCAGCAGCTTCCCCGGGGGGGGATCTGGGGCCAACGTCCTGACTTTC; cdr3_aa: CASSFPGGGSGANVLTF
d_call: .; j_call: TRBJ2-6; clone_size: .; v_call: TRBV5-1; cdr3_nt: TGCGCCAGCAGCGTCGCGGCGGGCTCTGGGGCCAACGTCCTGACTTTC; cdr3_aa: CASSVAAGSGANVLTF
d_call: TRBD2; j_call: TRBJ2-7; clone_size: .; v_call: TRBV7-9; cdr3_nt: TGTGCCAGCAGCTTAGTATTGGGGACTAGCGGGAGGCCCTACGAGCAGTACTTC; cdr3_aa: CASSLVLGTSGRPYEQYF
d_call: .; j_call: TRBJ2-1; clone_size: .; v_call: TRBV6-5; cdr3_nt: TGTGCCTCCTACTCAAGCGGTAATGAGCAGTTCTTC; cdr3_aa: CASYSSGNEQFF
d_call: TRBD2; j_call: TRBJ2-1; clone_size: .; v_call: TRBV11-1; cdr3_nt: TGTGCCAGCAGTAAGGGGACTAGCGGGAGGTTCGATGAGCAGTTCTTC; cdr3_aa: CASSKGTSGRFDEQFF
d_call: .; j_call: TRBJ1-5; clone_size: .; v_call: TRBV19; cdr3_nt: TGTGCCAGTAAAGAGACAGGCGACCTTATGCGCAATCAGCCCCAGCATTTT; cdr3_aa: CASKETGDLMRNQPQHF
d_call: TRBD2; j_call: TRBJ2-3; clone_size: .; v_call: TRBV4-1; cdr3_nt: TGCGCCAGCAGAGGGCGTGGGACTAGCGGAGATACGCAGTATTTT; cdr3_aa: CASRGRGTSGDTQYF
d_call: TRBD1; j_call: TRBJ1-5; clone_size: .; v_call: TRBV18; cdr3_nt: TGTGCCAGCTCTTCAGGACAGGGGGATAGCAATCAGCCCCAGCATTTT; cdr3_aa: CASSSGQGDSNQPQHF
d_call: TRBD2; j_call: TRBJ2-7; clone_size: .; v_call: TRBV9; cdr3_nt: TGTGCCAGCAGCGCCAAGCGGGAGCCCACCTACGAGCAGTACTTC; cdr3_aa: CASSAKREPTYEQYF
d_call: .; j_call: TRBJ1-3; clone_size: .; v_call: TRBV29-1; cdr3_nt: TGCAGCGTTGAAGATCCCAGGGGAAACACCATATATTTT; cdr3_aa: CSVEDPRGNTIYF
d_call: .; j_call: TRBJ1-1; clone_size: .; v_call: TRBV12-3/TRBV12-4; cdr3_nt: TGTGCCAGCACGGTACAGGAGAACACTGAAGCTTTCTTT; cdr3_aa: CASTVQENTEAFF
d_call: .; j_call: TRBJ2-1; clone_size: once; v_call: TRBV5-4; cdr3_nt: TGTGCCAGCAGTATGACTGCTTACAATGAGCAGTTCTTC; cdr3_aa: CASSMTAYNEQFF
d_call: .; j_call: TRBJ1-5; clone_size: .; v_call: TRBV7-9; cdr3_nt: TGTGCCAGCAGCTCAGAACCGGGTGGGCAGCCCCAGCATTTT; cdr3_aa: CASSSEPGGQPQHF
d_call: .; j_call: TRBJ2-1; clone_size: few; v_call: TRBV25-1; cdr3_nt: TGTGCCAGCAGTGATGGAGGCGGGATGAGCTACAATGAGCAGTTCTTC; cdr3_aa: CASSDGGGMSYNEQFF
d_call: .; j_call: TRBJ2-5; clone_size: .; v_call: TRBV11-2; cdr3_nt: TGTGCCAGCAGCACCTCGACAGCACAAGAGACCCAGTACTTC; cdr3_aa: CASSTSTAQETQYF
d_call: TRBD2; j_call: TRBJ2-7; clone_size: .; v_call: TRBV27; cdr3_nt: TGTGCCAGCAGCCCCGGGACTAGCGGGAGCAACGAGCAGTACTTC; cdr3_aa: CASSPGTSGSNEQYF
d_call: .; j_call: TRBJ1-5; clone_size: .; v_call: TRBV7-2; cdr3_nt: TGTGCCAGCAGCTTACACAATCAGCCCCAGCATTTT; cdr3_aa: CASSLHNQPQHF
d_call: .; j_call: TRBJ1-5; clone_size: .; v_call: TRBV9; cdr3_nt: TGTGCCAGCAGCCTAGGGGGGGTTAGCAATCAGCCCCAGCATTTT; cdr3_aa: CASSLGGVSNQPQHF
d_call: TRBD2; j_call: TRBJ2-3; clone_size: .; v_call: TRBV5-5; cdr3_nt: TGTGCCAGCAGCTTGGGACTAGCGGCCACAGATACGCAGTATTTT; cdr3_aa: CASSLGLAATDTQYF
d_call: .; j_call: TRBJ2-7; clone_size: .; v_call: TRBV11-2; cdr3_nt: TGTGCCAGCAGCTTAGGCCTAGACCACGAGCAGTACTTC; cdr3_aa: CASSLGLDHEQYF
d_call: .; j_call: TRBJ2-1; clone_size: .; v_call: TRBV12-3/TRBV12-4; cdr3_nt: TGTGCCAGCAGTTTTCCCAGGAATGAGCAGTTCTTC; cdr3_aa: CASSFPRNEQFF
d_call: .; j_call: TRBJ2-1; clone_size: .; v_call: TRBV19; cdr3_nt: TGTGCCAGTAGTATCGCGGGGAGCTCCTACAATGAGCAGTTCTTC; cdr3_aa: CASSIAGSSYNEQFF
d_call: .; j_call: TRBJ1-1; clone_size: .; v_call: TRBV5-6; cdr3_nt: TGTGCCAGCAGCCCCGGGACATACCTCACTGAAGCTTTCTTT; cdr3_aa: CASSPGTYLTEAFF
d_call: TRBD2; j_call: TRBJ2-3; clone_size: .; v_call: TRBV9; cdr3_nt: TGTGCCAGCAAACTGACTAGCGGGACCCACACAGATACGCAGTATTTT; cdr3_aa: CASKLTSGTHTDTQYF
d_call: TRBD1; j_call: TRBJ1-1; clone_size: .; v_call: TRBV27; cdr3_nt: TGTGCCAGCAGTTTAAGAGACAGGGTGAACACTGAAGCTTTCTTT; cdr3_aa: CASSLRDRVNTEAFF
d_call: TRBD1; j_call: TRBJ2-1; clone_size: .; v_call: TRBV19; cdr3_nt: TGTGCCAGTAGTATAGGATTTCGGACAGGGAGCGACAATGAGCAGTTCTTC; cdr3_aa: CASSIGFRTGSDNEQFF
d_call: .; j_call: TRBJ1-1; clone_size: .; v_call: TRBV3-1/TRBV3-2; cdr3_nt: TGTGCCAGCAGCTTTTTAACGGGAACTGAAGCTTTCTTT; cdr3_aa: CASSFLTGTEAFF
d_call: .; j_call: TRBJ2-1; clone_size: .; v_call: TRBV27; cdr3_nt: TGTGCCAGCAGTCCCGGGACAACCTACAATGAGCAGTTCTTC; cdr3_aa: CASSPGTTYNEQFF
d_call: .; j_call: TRBJ1-1; clone_size: .; v_call: TRBV28; cdr3_nt: TGTGCCAGCAGTTTAAGCTGGAGCACTGAAGCTTTCTTT; cdr3_aa: CASSLSWSTEAFF
d_call: TRBD2; j_call: TRBJ2-7; clone_size: .; v_call: TRBV13; cdr3_nt: TGTGCCAGCAGCTTATCGGCTAGCGGTATCTACGAGCAGTACTTC; cdr3_aa: CASSLSASGIYEQYF
d_call: .; j_call: TRBJ2-3; clone_size: .; v_call: TRBV25-1; cdr3_nt: TGTGCCAGCAGTGAATTAACCGCGGACTCTAGCACAGATACGCAGTATTTT; cdr3_aa: CASSELTADSSTDTQYF
d_call: .; j_call: TRBJ2-7; clone_size: .; v_call: TRBV6-5; cdr3_nt: TGTGCCAGCAGTTACTCACCAGCGGGAAGGGGGGAGCAGTACTTC; cdr3_aa: CASSYSPAGRGEQYF
d_call: TRBD1; j_call: TRBJ2-7; clone_size: .; v_call: TRBV12-3/TRBV12-4; cdr3_nt: TGTGCCAGCACCCGGGACAGAACCTACGAGCAGTACTTC; cdr3_aa: CASTRDRTYEQYF
d_call: .; j_call: TRBJ1-2; clone_size: .; v_call: TRBV4-3; cdr3_nt: TGCGCCAGCAGCCAAGAGAGCCAGGGGACTAACTATGGCTACACCTTC; cdr3_aa: CASSQESQGTNYGYTF
d_call: .; j_call: TRBJ2-1; clone_size: once; v_call: TRBV10-2; cdr3_nt: TGCGCCAGCACCGGGGGAAATAAAGAGCAGTTCTTC; cdr3_aa: CASTGGNKEQFF
d_call: .; j_call: TRBJ1-1; clone_size: .; v_call: TRBV29-1; cdr3_nt: TGCAGCGTGGCTCCAGGGGACCTGAACACTGAAGCTTTCTTT; cdr3_aa: CSVAPGDLNTEAFF
d_call: TRBD1; j_call: TRBJ2-7; clone_size: .; v_call: TRBV27; cdr3_nt: TGTGCCAGCAGTTTGGGGACAGGCTACGAGCAGTACTTC; cdr3_aa: CASSLGTGYEQYF
d_call: TRBD1; j_call: TRBJ1-5; clone_size: few; v_call: TRBV30; cdr3_nt: TGTGCCTGGCGCACAGGGGGCGGTCAGCCCCAGCATTTT; cdr3_aa: CAWRTGGGQPQHF
d_call: .; j_call: TRBJ1-6; clone_size: .; v_call: TRBV15; cdr3_nt: TGTGCCACCAGCAGAGATAGAGCCTCCTATAATTCACCCCTCCACTTT; cdr3_aa: CATSRDRASYNSPLHF